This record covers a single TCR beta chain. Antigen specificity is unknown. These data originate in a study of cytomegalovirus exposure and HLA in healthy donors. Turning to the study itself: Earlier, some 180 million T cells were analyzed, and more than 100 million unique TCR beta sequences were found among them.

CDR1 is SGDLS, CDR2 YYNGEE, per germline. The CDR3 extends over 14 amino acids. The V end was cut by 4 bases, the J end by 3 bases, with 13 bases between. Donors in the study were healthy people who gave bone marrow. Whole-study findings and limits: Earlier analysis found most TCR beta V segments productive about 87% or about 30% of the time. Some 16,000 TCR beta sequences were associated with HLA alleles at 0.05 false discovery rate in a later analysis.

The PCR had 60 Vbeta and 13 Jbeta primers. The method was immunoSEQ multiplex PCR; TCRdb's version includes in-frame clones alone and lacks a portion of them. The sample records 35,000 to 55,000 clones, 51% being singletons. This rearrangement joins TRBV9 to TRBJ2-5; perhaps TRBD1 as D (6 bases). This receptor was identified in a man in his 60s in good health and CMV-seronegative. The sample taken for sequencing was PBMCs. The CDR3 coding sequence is TGTGCCAGCAGCCTTACAGGGATTAAAGAGACCCAGTACTTC. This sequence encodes CASSLTGIKETQYF.